One sample yielded the 30 T cell receptor beta chains listed below, sequenced in a study of cytomegalovirus exposure and HLA in healthy donors. The assay was immunoSEQ multiplex PCR, and TCRdb's table has in-frame clones only and misses some. The sample includes under 75,000 clones, roughly 92% seen only once; the top ten take 5.3%. Sequenced material: PBMCs. These receptors were taken from a man aged 18 to 30 in good health and CMV-seropositive.

The chain employs TRBV5-6 and TRBJ2-7, with 10 bases identical to TRBD2. The CDR3 has 14 residues. CDR1 is SGHDT, CDR2 YYEEEE, per germline. J lost 2 bases, V lost 2 bases, and 1 base had no gene match. The DNA for the CDR3 is TGTGCCAGCAGCTTCAGCGGGAGGGCCTACGAGCAGTACTTC. Translation gives CASSFSGRAYEQYF.

The rearrangement uses TRBV5-1 and TRBJ1-1, with a possible D match to TRBD1 (6 bases). From germline, CDR1 is SGHRS and CDR2 YFSETQ. The CDR3 is 15 amino acids. Trimming removed 0 bases from V and 5 bases from J, with 14 bases in between. CDR3 residues: CASSLERQGRTEAFF. CDR3 sequence (DNA): TGCGCCAGCAGCTTGGAAAGGCAGGGGCGAACTGAAGCTTTCTTT. The whole variable domain, filled in from reference TRBV5-1 and TRBJ1-1, reads KAGVTQTPRYLIKTRGQQVTLSCSPISGHRSVSWYQQTPGQGLQFLFEYFSETQRNKGNFPGRFSGRQFSNSRSEMNVSTLELGDSALYLCASSLERQGRTEAFFGQGTRLTVV.

The rearrangement uses TRBV27 and TRBJ2-3, with D possibly matching TRBD1 (5 bases). Trimming took off 3 bases at V and 2 bases at J, with 15 bases between the two ends. Germline V gene sequence: CDR1 MNHEY, CDR2 SMNVEV (reference sequence). The CDR3 length is 16 residues. This CDR3 is CASSFLGLWATDTQYF. Written as DNA, the CDR3 is TGTGCCAGCAGTTTTCTGGGGCTTTGGGCCACAGATACGCAGTATTTT.

V is TRBV5-1 and J is TRBJ2-7; 10 bases align to TRBD1. V was clipped by 0 bases and J by 3 bases; unmatched bases: 15. The CDR3 sequence is 19 residues long. Germline CDR1 reads SGHRS; CDR2 reads YFSETQ. This CDR3 is CASSLGAPLRDRGVYEQYF. The CDR3 DNA follows: TGCGCCAGCAGCTTGGGGGCCCCTCTCCGGGACAGGGGAGTCTACGAGCAGTACTTC. The full variable domain, its missing parts supplied by reference TRBV5-1 and TRBJ2-7, is KAGVTQTPRYLIKTRGQQVTLSCSPISGHRSVSWYQQTPGQGLQFLFEYFSETQRNKGNFPGRFSGRQFSNSRSEMNVSTLELGDSALYLCASSLGAPLRDRGVYEQYFGPGTRLTVT.

The CDR3 region has the DNA TGTGCCAGCAGCTTGGTGGGGGGTGAGCAGTTCTTC. This gives the protein CASSLVGGEQFF. The V call is TRBV5-6, the J call TRBJ2-1; TRBD2 might be the D (6 bases). This CDR3 is 12 amino acids long. Trimming left V 0 bases short and J 9 bases short, with 7 bases between. Per germline, CDR1 SGHDT and CDR2 YYEEEE.

The J gene is TRBJ1-2, the V gene TRBV28; a possible D gene is TRBD1 (6 bases). V lost 5 bases to trimming and J lost 0 bases, with 13 bases between them. The CDR3 totals 15 residues. Germline values: CDR1 MDHEN, CDR2 SYDVKM. The CDR3 reads CASSPRTDTNYGYTF. DNA for the CDR3: TGTGCCAGCAGTCCGAGGACAGACACTAACTATGGCTACACCTTC.

The V and J genes are TRBV18 and TRBJ1-4; 8 bases agree with TRBD1. The CDR3 is made up of 14 amino acids. Germline CDR1 is KGHSH and CDR2 is LQKENI. Trimming took 4 bases from V and 7 from J; bases not matched to a gene: 5. This CDR3 is CASSHRDRPEKLFF. The CDR3 DNA is TGTGCCAGCTCACACCGGGACAGGCCTGAAAAACTGTTTTTT.

This clone was observed a few times. This rearrangement joins TRBV19 to TRBJ2-2, with D maybe TRBD2 (6 bases). V lost 6 bases, J lost 6 bases, and 11 bases lay in between. Germline V CDR1 and CDR2: LNHDA, SQIVND (reference sequence). The CDR3 has 13 residues. The DNA of the CDR3 is TGTGCCAGTAGCGCAGGAGGGGCCGGGGAGCTGTTTTTT. Its translation is CASSAGGAGELFF.

This clone has a handful of counts. The chain recombines TRBV6-4 with TRBJ2-2; 10 positions agree with TRBD2. From germline, CDR1 is MRHNA and CDR2 SNTAGT. The CDR3 loop spans 15 amino acids. The J segment lost 1 base and the V segment lost 4 bases, leaving 0 bases of the junction unmatched. The CDR3 here is CASSGTSGNTGELFF. DNA of the CDR3: TGTGCCAGCAGTGGGACTAGCGGGAACACCGGGGAGCTGTTTTTT.

This rearrangement joins TRBV20-1 to TRBJ2-3; D is uncertain. There are 10 residues in the CDR3. The germline V and J ends were trimmed by 2 bases and 8 bases, with 5 bases remaining between them. The V gene's germline CDR1 is DFQATT and CDR2 SNEGSKA (reference sequence). The CDR3 reads CSARKSTQYF. The CDR3 nucleotides are TGCAGTGCTAGAAAGAGTACGCAGTATTTT.

This clone was observed once. V is TRBV18 and J is TRBJ2-5, with 8 nucleotides matching TRBD1. The CDR3 loop spans 15 amino acids. With V trimmed by 3 bases and J by 5 bases, 8 bases remained unmatched. Germline CDR1 KGHSH, CDR2 LQKENI. The CDR3, as DNA: TGTGCCAGCTCACCTCTTGGACAGGGCCCCGAGACCCAGTACTTC. It yields the protein CASSPLGQGPETQYF.

This chain links TRBV5-1 with TRBJ1-3; 8 bases map to TRBD1. Germline trimming cut 4 bases from V and 4 bases from J; bases unmatched to any gene: 10. CDR3 length: 16 residues. The germline CDR1 and CDR2 sequences are SGHRS and YFSETQ. CDR3 sequence (DNA): TGCGCCAGCAGCCTCCTGGACAGGGCGAACGGAAACACCATATATTTT. Protein product: CASSLLDRANGNTIYF.

The rearrangement uses TRBV27 and TRBJ2-7, with 7 bases aligning to TRBD1. This CDR3 spans 13 amino acids. After removal of 6 bases from V and 5 bases from J, the junction contained 7 bases not matched to a gene. CDR1 is MNHEY, CDR2 SMNVEV, per germline (reference sequence). As DNA, the CDR3 is TGTGCCAGCAGGAAGGGGGCGATGGACGAGCAGTACTTC. It translates to CASRKGAMDEQYF.

The V gene is TRBV4-2, the J gene TRBJ2-4, with 8 bases that match TRBD2. Trimming removed 0 bases from V and 4 bases from J; junction bases left unmatched: 2. Germline V lookup: CDR1 LGHNA, CDR2 YNFKEQ. This CDR3 has 15 residues. The CDR3 here is CASSQDQREKNIQYF. CDR3 nucleotides: TGTGCCAGCAGCCAAGATCAGCGGGAGAAAAACATTCAGTACTTC.

The J gene is TRBJ1-1, the V gene TRBV29-1, with TRBD1 matching 9 bases. The CDR3 sequence is 13 residues long. The germline CDR1 and CDR2 sequences are SQVTM and ANQGSEA. V shed 6 bases and J 5 bases; nucleotides not matched to a gene: 7. CDR3 residues: CSVETGGSTEAFF. CDR3 DNA: TGCAGCGTCGAGACAGGGGGAAGTACTGAAGCTTTCTTT. Using reference TRBV29-1 and TRBJ1-1 for the parts outside the CDR3, the full variable domain is SAVISQKPSRDICQRGTSLTIQCQVDSQVTMMFWYRQQPGQSLTLIATANQGSEATYESGFVIDKFPISRPNLTFSTLTVSNMSPEDSSIYLCSVETGGSTEAFFGQGTRLTVV.

The CDR3 loop reads CASSLMAGVSTDTQYF. The CDR3 nucleotides read TGTGCCAGCAGCTTAATGGCGGGAGTTTCGACAGATACGCAGTATTTT. This chain connects TRBV7-9 to TRBJ2-3; 7 bases fit TRBD2. The CDR3 spans 16 residues. CDR1 is SEHNR and CDR2 is FQNEAQ in the germline V gene (reference sequence). The V and J ends lost 2 bases and 3 bases, in that order; junction bases with no gene match: 8.

The chain carries TRBV19 and TRBJ1-4; 9 nucleotides line up with TRBD1. Trimming took 5 bases from V and 8 from J; bases not matched to a gene: 6. CDR1 LNHDA and CDR2 SQIVND come from the germline V gene (reference sequence). This CDR3 region has 14 residues. CDR3 in DNA: TGTGCCAGTAGTCGACAGGGGGATGGGGAAAAACTGTTTTTT. This translates into CASSRQGDGEKLFF.

The chain links TRBV2 to TRBJ1-3; weak D call: TRBD1 (6 bases). Germline V gene sequence: CDR1 SNHLY, CDR2 FYNNEI. Trimming left V 11 bases short and J 2 bases short, with 31 bases between. This CDR3 has 19 amino acids. The CDR3 DNA sequence: TGTGCCGTATGGACAAGAGGGGGGGTATGGTCTGACGCTGGAAACACCATATATTTT. This gives the protein CAVWTRGGVWSDAGNTIYF.

The rearrangement links TRBV5-1 to TRBJ2-7; weak D call: TRBD2 (6 bases). The ends were cut back, 2 bases at V and 3 bases at J, with 12 bases in the middle. CDR1 is SGHRS and CDR2 is YFSETQ in the germline V gene. The CDR3 loop spans 14 amino acids. CDR3 sequence reads: CASSFASDLYEQYF. The DNA of the CDR3 is TGCGCCAGCAGCTTCGCTAGCGACCTCTACGAGCAGTACTTC.

The chain uses TRBV28 and TRBJ2-2, with 12 bases that match TRBD2. The J segment lost 4 bases and the V segment lost 6 bases, leaving 6 bases of the junction unmatched. The CDR3 is made up of 16 amino acids. CDR1 MDHEN and CDR2 SYDVKM come from the germline V gene. The CDR3 DNA is TGTGCCAGCAGCGTCGGACTAGCGGGACCCACCGGGGAGCTGTTTTTT. Amino acids: CASSVGLAGPTGELFF.

The chain is built from TRBV9 and TRBJ2-7, with no clear D. This CDR3 contains 15 residues. Trimming took 2 bases from V and 1 from J, leaving 13 bases between them. The germline V gene has CDR1 SGDLS and CDR2 YYNGEE. CDR3: CASSVGNGRSYEQYF. In nucleotides, the CDR3 is TGTGCCAGCAGCGTGGGTAATGGCAGGTCCTACGAGCAGTACTTC.

This clone has a handful of counts. The chain is built from TRBV5-5 and TRBJ2-6; D call uncertain. CDR3 length equals 16 residues. V gave up 4 bases and J gave up 0 bases, with 11 bases separating them. Germline V gives CDR1 SGHKS, CDR2 YYEKEE (reference sequence). The CDR3, as DNA: TGTGCCAGCAGCCTCAGGTTTGGCTCTGGGGCCAACGTCCTGACTTTC. It yields the protein CASSLRFGSGANVLTF. The variable domain in full, completed from reference TRBV5-5 and TRBJ2-6, reads DAGVTQSPTHLIKTRGQQVTLRCSPISGHKSVSWYQQVLGQGPQFIFQYYEKEERGRGNFPDRFSARQFPNYSSELNVNALLLGDSALYLCASSLRFGSGANVLTFGAGSRLTVL.

The V call is TRBV21-1, the J call TRBJ1-5. TRBV21-1 is labeled a pseudogene. This CDR3 region has 16 residues. CDR3 coding DNA: TGTGCCAGCAGCAATTCCGGCGGAATTAGCAATCAGCCCCAGCATTTT. Its protein is CASSNSGGISNQPQHF.

The V gene is TRBV4-1, the J gene TRBJ2-1, with D maybe TRBD2 (6 bases). The V end lost 4 bases, the J end lost 7 bases, and 14 bases lay between the germline ends. Germline CDR1 and CDR2: MGHRA and YSYEKL. This CDR3 has 14 residues. In nucleotides, the CDR3 is TGCGCCAGCAGCCCGCCAGGGACTTGGAATGAGCAGTTCTTC. Amino acid sequence: CASSPPGTWNEQFF.

CDR3 bases: TGTGCCAGCAGCTACCACTCGGGACTCCCGATTTTCACAGATACGCAGTATTTT. Its protein is CASSYHSGLPIFTDTQYF. The chain is built from TRBV5-4 and TRBJ2-3, with D maybe TRBD2 (6 bases). The CDR3 is 18 residues long. Looked up from germline, CDR1 is SGHNT and CDR2 is YYREEE (reference sequence). V gave up 3 bases and J gave up 2 bases, with 22 bases separating them.

The rearrangement uses TRBV28 and TRBJ2-2, with 9 bases matching TRBD1. CDR1 and CDR2 from the germline V gene are MDHEN and SYDVKM. This CDR3 contains 18 residues. The V segment lost 4 bases and the J segment 2 bases; nucleotides outside the gene matches: 11. CDR3 loop: CASSSQTGGVTNTGELFF. As DNA, the CDR3 is TGTGCCAGCAGTTCCCAAACAGGGGGCGTGACTAACACCGGGGAGCTGTTTTTT.

A single count supports this clone. V gene TRBV5-1 combines with J gene TRBJ2-7, with D possibly TRBD2 on 6 matching bases. This CDR3 has 14 amino acids. Germline CDR1 reads SGHRS; CDR2 reads YFSETQ. V lost 3 bases and J lost 1, with 11 bases in between. CDR3 in amino acids: CASSSGLDSYEQYF. In DNA form, the CDR3 reads TGCGCCAGCAGCTCGGGACTGGATTCCTACGAGCAGTACTTC. Full variable domain (remainder filled in from reference TRBV5-1 and TRBJ2-7): KAGVTQTPRYLIKTRGQQVTLSCSPISGHRSVSWYQQTPGQGLQFLFEYFSETQRNKGNFPGRFSGRQFSNSRSEMNVSTLELGDSALYLCASSSGLDSYEQYFGPGTRLTVT.

The rearrangement uses TRBV5-1 and TRBJ2-2; 7 bases align to TRBD1. Germline CDR1 reads SGHRS; CDR2 reads YFSETQ. Trimming removed 2 bases from V and 0 bases from J; junction bases left unmatched: 1. CDR3 length: 15 amino acids. CDR3 region: CASSFDRANTGELFF. As DNA, the CDR3 is TGCGCCAGCAGCTTCGACAGGGCGAACACCGGGGAGCTGTTTTTT.

The chain links TRBV5-1 to TRBJ2-7; 9 nucleotides align to TRBD1. Germline V gene sequence: CDR1 SGHRS, CDR2 YFSETQ. Trimming at V came to 2 bases and at J to 0 bases, leaving 3 bases not matched to a gene. This CDR3 comprises 15 residues. CDR3 bases: TGCGCCAGCAGCTTCGGGACAGGGTCCTCCTACGAGCAGTACTTC. Translated, it gives CASSFGTGSSYEQYF. The full variable domain, its missing parts supplied by reference TRBV5-1 and TRBJ2-7, is KAGVTQTPRYLIKTRGQQVTLSCSPISGHRSVSWYQQTPGQGLQFLFEYFSETQRNKGNFPGRFSGRQFSNSRSEMNVSTLELGDSALYLCASSFGTGSSYEQYFGPGTRLTVT.

V gene TRBV28 combines with J gene TRBJ1-2; 11 bases are a match to TRBD1. Germline assignment: CDR1 MDHEN and CDR2 SYDVKM. This CDR3 is 17 amino acids long. J lost 6 bases, V lost 6 bases, and 15 bases had no gene match. DNA for the CDR3: TGTGCCAGCAGAATATTTCCCGGACAGGGGGCAAAGAATGGCTACACCTTC. It yields the protein CASRIFPGQGAKNGYTF.